The present T cell receptor (beta chain) was sequenced within a study of shared clonotypes between healthy human individuals. The study, taken as a whole, reports: Richness estimates generally favored naive over memory subsets.

On sorted subsets, replicate PCRs used about 180 ng DNA, or about 30,000 T cell genomes. TCRdb's copy holds only in-frame clones and misses some; the assay was immunoSEQ multiplex PCR. The profile covers a few hundred thousand clones, with 95% to 98% appearing a single time and 0.045% to 0.07% taken by the ten largest. With regard to this clone: Antigen: not known.

The V and J ends lost 0 bases and 6 bases, in that order; junction bases with no gene match: 5. The CDR3 sequence is 16 residues long. Per the germline V gene, CDR1 is KGHSH and CDR2 is LQKENI. Sequencing used naive CD4+ T cells sorted from blood. Subset given: CD45RA+ positively selected. The source is a woman in her twenties or thirties in good health. The rearrangement uses TRBV18 and TRBJ1-2, with TRBD1 matching over 12 bases. CDR3 sequence reads: CASSPPRDRGHHGYTF. The DNA of the CDR3 is TGTGCCAGCTCACCACCGAGGGACAGGGGGCATCATGGCTACACCTTC.